The subject of this entry is one TCR beta chain. The clone's antigen remains unknown. Per-nucleotide qualities are absent, and no much larger clonotype sits a single base away. The germline V gene provides CDR1 MRHNA and CDR2 SNTAGT. The CDR3 numbers 15 residues from cysteine through phenylalanine. The only DNA kept is the CDR3, 45 bases in frame from the first base. V and J lose 2 bases and 2 bases, and a span of 10 bases separates them. This sample is part of a study of shared clonotypes between healthy human individuals (TCRdb year 2020). Background for the entire study: The cohort comprised two women and three men aged 18 to 49 years. For each donor, CD4 naive and CD4 memory were each run on three plates, CD8 naive on two plates, and CD8 memory on one plate. To estimate repertoire size and how much clonotypes are shared between individuals, the study performed deep sequencing of blood TCR repertoires from about 5 healthy adults. Different laboratories and diverse techniques were used to prepare libraries and sequence TCR repertoires, to increase sequencing depth and limit assay-specific biases. Per donor, leukapheresis produced somewhere between about 0.94 and 9 billion PBMCs. What the work shows at the level of the full study, not this receptor alone: Higher generation probabilities were observed for clonotypes shared by all four sorted-subset donors than for non-shared clonotypes. Sharing across several donors was observed for about 4.8% of naive CD4, over 3% of naive CD8, about 2.3% of memory CD4, and roughly 0.4% of memory CD8 clonotypes. Sampling was limited to blood, and TCR repertoires in tissue likely differ from TCR repertoires in blood. Based on pairwise subsampling, the degree of clonotype sharing among donors was expected to be affected by sequencing depth. Because the study included only a small number of donors, the genetic and exposure-history diversity represented was limited. Incomplete sequencing was indicated by rarefaction of sorted-subset datasets, despite the large sequencing depth. Larger estimated clonotype richness was generally found for naive subsets than for memory subsets.

CD8 naive samples consisted of CD45RO-negative cells that were positively selected for CCR7, yielding a CD45RA+CCR7+ population without TemRA cells. Healthy HIV-negative adults with no recently reported acute infections or vaccinations were included as donors. Only Caucasian adults living in Nashville, Tennessee, USA were represented among the donors. After blood collection by leukapheresis, PBMCs were isolated using Ficoll-Histopaque density gradient centrifugation and then cryopreserved in the vapor phase of liquid nitrogen. Analytical flow cytometry was used to check the purity and quantity of every magnetically sorted T cell population. Genomic DNA was isolated from every sorted fraction and measured by UV absorbance on a Nanodrop 2000c. Using the deep immunoSEQ assay, multiplex PCR amplified TCR CDR3 regions from genomic DNA. Genomic DNA extracted from each cell subset was distributed evenly over all wells of several immunoSEQ 96-well plates, and each plate served as one replicate. For sorted subsets, 200 to 250 ng of genomic DNA, equivalent to 25,000 to 35,000 T cell genomes, went into each replicate PCR. The purified libraries were quantified using a Qubit 3.0 fluorometer, sized with a Bioanalyzer 2100, and then quantified again using the KAPA Library Quantification kit. Every immunoSEQ 96-well plate was sequenced on a separate single-read 150-cycle Illumina NextSeq 550 flow cell. The original methods were these. Because the immunoSEQ output included only junctional sequences and no quality scores, the filtering could not be the same as the filtering used for full-length reads. To assign V/J genes and CDR3, sequences were annotated using PyIR, a Python wrapper for IgBLAST v1.9, with IMGT germline references. Reads with weak V/J assignments (E-value above 1e-6), missing CDR3, stop codons, out-of-frame junctions, or ambiguous translated residues were removed. V3J clonotypes were defined as sequences sharing an identical inferred V gene, J gene, and CDR3 amino acid sequence. Percentage overlap between repertoires was calculated by dividing the number of shared unique clonotypes by the size of the smaller repertoire. RTK rarefaction, the Chao1 estimator, and Recon v2.1 estimates of unobserved clonotypes were used to assess repertoire richness. OLGA was used to compute generation probabilities for all TCRbeta clonotypes that the gDNA method yielded from a few donors. TCRdb obtained this table from immuneACCESS and retained in-frame rearrangements with V and J assigned. These tables miss some clones; where compared with another copy, unresolved V genes account for less than half of the shortfall, and the remainder is unexplained. That table gives V, J and clone size, and the DNA gave D and trimming. For this sample there are hundreds of thousands of clones; about 95% appear just once. Of the sample, around 0.1% is held by the ten largest clones.

Sequenced: naive CD8+ T cells sorted from blood. The cell subset or site label for this specimen denotes: CD45RA+CCR7+. This TCR was sampled from a woman in her 30s in good health. This receptor chain uses TRBV6-4 and TRBJ2-1; the D gene cannot be named for sure. The DNA sequence follows: TGTGCCAGCAGTGACCCATTCCCTACCTACAATGAGCAGTTCTTC. This encodes CASSDPFPTYNEQFF.